The T cell receptor beta chain under discussion was sequenced for a study of radiation and T cells in renal cell carcinoma. Study results and caveats: Without pretreatment biopsies, baseline tumor clonotype presence was undetermined. Top tumor clonotypes rose in blood 2 weeks post-radiation, then contracted.

Generated by immunoSEQ multiplex PCR, the TCRdb table keeps only in-frame clones and is missing some. The sample contains about 59,000 clones, more than 60% of which appear only once. A remark on this clone: The target antigen is unknown.

As to time point: baseline pretreatment blood. Treatment defined: 15 Gy SBRT to primary tumor, nephrectomy 4 weeks later. After SBRT, blood was collected at 2 and 4 weeks, plus baseline. This renal cell carcinoma was of the clear cell type. The clonotype was recovered from a man aged 55 to 70 with renal cell carcinoma. The source was blood, collected from a patient whose treatment included radiotherapy and nephrectomy.

This CDR3 reads CASSVSSGGDRMVQYF. DNA of the CDR3: TGTGCCAGCAGTGTCTCTAGCGGGGGGGACCGGATGGTCCAGTACTTC. The chain links TRBV2 to TRBJ2-5; 12 bases fit TRBD2. V trimming: 4 bases; J trimming: 10 bases; junction bases outside the gene matches: 13. Germline V gives CDR1 SNHLY, CDR2 FYNNEI. This CDR3 contains 16 residues.